The subject of this entry is one T cell receptor (beta chain). The antigen is not known. At one boundary the junction diverges from the germline segment, which might be a read error. The second PCR ran about 6 to 12 cycles with a sample-barcoded 5' primer and J-beta primers. TCRdb redid the calling of the 5' RACE reads with MiXCR, one entry per CDR3 protein. This table holds hundreds of thousands of distinct CDR3 sequences, roughly 21% found once. In germline, CDR1 is SQVTM, CDR2 ANQGSEA. The CDR3 sequence is 14 residues long. These data belong to a study of blood T cells in healthy people across ages. Study-wide context: T cells yielded about one barcoded beta molecule per two cells through template switching. Study findings and constraints: Unknown CMV status may confound age-related changes in expanded clones. Unsorted PBMC input precluded a conclusive naive versus antigen-experienced comparison. A strong correlation between TCR beta diversity and naive T cell percentage was seen.

The rearrangement links TRBV29-1 to TRBJ2-7, with TRBD2 matching over 8 bases. Sequenced input: blood. This clonotype was sampled from a man between 65 and 80 years old in good health. The DNA for the CDR3 is TGCAGCGCTCAAATAGCGGGAAGTTACTACGTGCAGTACTTC. This translates into CSAQIAGSYYVQYF.